This T cell receptor (beta chain) appears in the sequencing data of a study of blood T cell repertoires in COVID-19. V lost 4 bases and J 2 bases, leaving 12 bases between the germline ends. CDR1 and CDR2 from the germline V gene are MNHEY and SVGEGT. The CDR3 is 14 amino acids. Original handling: Amplification of reference gene primers provided the estimated nucleated cell counts. Libraries were prepared by immunoSEQ multiplex PCR; TCRdb keeps only in-frame clonotypes and omits some of them. V and J calls and clone size are those listed in that table; D and trimming were worked out from the DNA. The profile shows around 270,000 clones, around nine tenths of them singletons. This clone showed up just a few times. The study assigned cohorts using participant-reported clinical history.

The sequenced material came from PBMCs or T cells enriched from blood (not recorded which). The clonotype was recovered from a woman in her 40s who had been exposed to COVID-19. V is TRBV6-2 or TRBV6-3 and J is TRBJ2-7, with a tentative D call TRBD1 (7 bases). The CDR3: CASSLTGEAYEQYF. The DNA of the CDR3 is TGTGCCAGCAGTTTAACAGGGGAGGCCTACGAGCAGTACTTC.